This T cell receptor beta chain was sequenced during a study of early T cells in non-severe SARS-CoV-2 infection (dated by TCRdb to 2020 to 2023). With regard to the full study: Bulk RNA from unsorted whole blood was used for TCR sequencing, so alpha and beta chains could not be paired.

According to the germline V gene, CDR1 reads SGHTA and CDR2 reads FQGTGA. Taken from cysteine to phenylalanine, the CDR3 has 13 residues. Of all the DNA, just the CDR3 is kept, 39 bases in frame from base 1. V gives up 1 base and J gives up 2 bases, and the segment between their germline ends measures 5 bases. Findings and caveats that apply to the study as a whole: VDJdb matching was skewed toward anti-spike CD8 responses and likely underestimated virus-specific expansions, missing private and CD4 specificities.

The library came from 5' RACE. Data came from a NextSeq 500. Unique molecular identifiers were attached to individual cDNA molecules in the TCR library protocol so that sequencing error and PCR bias could be corrected. Both TCR alpha and beta chains were sequenced, and tight co-correlation was observed between alpha and beta sequence abundances in each sample. The authors' pipeline ran thus. Decombinator V4 was used to annotate the V gene, J gene and CDR3 of the TCR sequences. TCRs were defined as expanded if a significant change between any two time points was detected under a Poisson model with p below 0.0001. TCR abundances were normalised to the total number of TCRs sequenced per sample and were expressed as counts per million. MAIT TCRs were defined by TRAV1-2 paired with TRAJ12, TRAJ20 or TRAJ33, and iNKT TCRs by TRAV10 paired with TRAJ18. VDJdb, accessed 1 November 2021, was searched for CMV, EBV and SARS-CoV-2 annotated TCRs, with TCRs annotated for multiple antigens excluded. TCRdb reanalyzed the raw reads on its own, using fastp at Q25 for trimming and MiXCR for clone calling, and kept in-frame beta chains. Rows merge per CDR3 protein into single entries with the most common DNA and genes. These V and J calls rely on TCRdb rather than the paper's analysis. The sample table lists 98,000 or so distinct CDR3 sequences, about 12% of them with a count of one. Of the sample, less than 3.5% is held by the ten largest clones.

A note on this clonotype: Its antigen remains undetermined. No clone much larger than this one lies a single base away; base qualities are absent.

Set within a cohort of healthcare workers in London, UK, this nested case-control study involved weekly PCR testing of nasopharyngeal swabs along with blood sampling. Between 23 and 31 March 2020, the week of the UK lockdown, healthcare workers were enrolled and then followed up weekly for as long as 16 weeks. Sequenced input: whole blood. This clonotype originated in an adult who was a healthcare worker with PCR-confirmed SARS-CoV-2 infection or an uninfected control (not recorded which). The rearranged chain carries TRBV7-3 and TRBJ2-5, with a weak D call of TRBD1 (5 bases match). The base sequence is TGTGCCAGCAGCTTAAGACAGCAAGAGACCCAGTACTTC. This translates into CASSLRQQETQYF.